This TCR beta chain was profiled in a study of blood T cells in healthy people across ages. It was with a sample-barcoded 5' primer and a J-beta primer mix that a second PCR of roughly 7 to 12 cycles was run. TCRdb reprocessed the 5' RACE reads with MiXCR, giving one entry per CDR3 protein. The profile covers hundreds of thousands of distinct CDR3 sequences, with about 53% appearing a single time and approximately 41% taken by the ten largest. The CDR3 has 16 amino acids. V lost 11 bases and J 8 bases, leaving 30 bases between the germline ends. Germline loops: CDR1 MNHNY, CDR2 SVGAGI (reference sequence).

V and J are TRBV6-6 and TRBJ1-2; tentatively, D is TRBD1 (5 bases). This receptor was obtained from an older man in good health. The sequencing input was blood. The CDR3 sequence is CAAALGELLARWGYTF. For the CDR3, the DNA is TGTGCCGCCGCGCTGGGGGAATTATTGGCCCGCTGGGGCTACACCTTC.